This TCR beta chain was retrieved from a study of Graves' ophthalmopathy and Graves' hyperthyroidism (dated by TCRdb to the late 2010s). Regarding the study in general: Peripheral blood was collected before any treatment was given, at the time of initial diagnosis. To tell Graves' ophthalmopathy apart from Graves' hyperthyroidism, and to predict which patients would progress to ophthalmopathy, the study relied on TCR beta repertoire signatures. In total, some 130 blood samples were TCR-sequenced: approximately 42 ophthalmopathy, some 75 hyperthyroidism and approximately 17 hyperthyroidism-to-ophthalmopathy patients. A discovery set of 100 patients (more than 40 ophthalmopathy, 55 to 60 stable hyperthyroidism) was enrolled to explore V-J signatures distinguishing ophthalmopathy from hyperthyroidism. An independent validation cohort comprised some 19 hyperthyroidism patients and roughly 15 patients who later progressed from hyperthyroidism to ophthalmopathy. T-cell repertoires of thyroid tissue and blood were compared in a handful of hyperthyroidism patients. Following sampling, methimazole starting at 30 mg daily was administered to hyperthyroidism patients, and high-dose intravenous methylprednisolone was administered to ophthalmopathy patients. The roughly 90 discovery patients were divided at random into training and test sets in a 7:3 ratio.

For this clonotype: The antigen it recognizes is unknown. No qualities accompany the bases; no much larger clone lies one base away.

For repertoire sequencing, TCR beta CDR3 regions were amplified from RNA transcripts. The first round of RT-PCR was done with HTBI primers and the Qiagen OneStep RT-PCR kit, and was followed by a second round of multiplex PCR, then size selection and purification. Sequencing of the libraries was carried out on an Illumina HiSeq2000 in paired-end mode with 100 bp reads. The authors' pipeline ran thus. SOAPnuke was used to process the reads, removing any read that contained adapters or uncalled bases, had a mean Phred below 15, or lacked an exact match to the constant primer or identifier. High-quality paired reads were merged with COPE v1.2.5. Each unique nucleotide sequence was defined as a clonotype, and clonotypes were aligned to IMGT TRB V, D and J references with MiTCR v1.1. The analysis was limited to V-J combinations with a frequency above 0.0001, which together covered roughly 99% of the repertoires. A TCR clonal expansion and chaos score per V-J combination was defined as the ratio of F50 clonal expansion to chaos observed in the TCRdist matrix. Welch's t-statistics and random forest were used to reduce features to 10 to 15 V-J combinations, which were fed into a naive Bayes classifier. Thyroid-blood repertoire similarity was quantified with the Morisita-Horn index. In TCRdb, the public reads were trimmed at Q25 with fastp and aligned with MiXCR, with productive beta chains retained. Identical CDR3 protein sequences are pooled into one entry, listed with their most common genes and DNA. It is TCRdb's table, rather than the study itself, that gives the V and J calls and clone size. The sample records roughly 410,000 distinct CDR3 sequences, less than 20% of which are singletons. The ten top clones hold 5.5% to 7% of the sample.

According to the germline V gene, CDR1 reads SGHTA and CDR2 reads FQGTGA. The CDR3 measures 16 amino acids from cysteine to phenylalanine. Only the CDR3 DNA is retained, 48 bases long and in frame from the first base. Trimmed from V: 0 bases; trimmed from J: 3 bases; junction bases lacking a gene match: 5. Results the study describes overall, beyond this receptor: In validation, the model predicted ophthalmopathy progression with less than 71% sensitivity and about 73% specificity; some 13 predicted patients were CT-confirmed with GO in a median of about 6.1 months. In cross-validation, the 13-signature model distinguished ophthalmopathy from stable hyperthyroidism with nearly 90% sensitivity and 81% to 82% specificity, while in the test set the corresponding values were approximately 80% and 75%. Most expanded thyroid clonotypes with frequency above 0.001 were also detected in blood, suggesting blood repertoires may reflect the thyroid immune response. Sample size was not predetermined statistically, and investigators were not blinded to group allocation.

A patient counted as having stable hyperthyroidism if there was no progression to ophthalmopathy within 18 months of follow-up. The hyperthyroidism patients were 18 to 65 years old and newly diagnosed, with a disease duration of less than 2 months. Patients with other autoimmune diseases, uncontrolled infections, pregnancy or lactation were excluded. Clinical symptoms, serum thyroxine, TRAb, thyroid ultrasound and orbital computed tomography formed the basis of the diagnosis. PBMCs were isolated from more than 9 ml of fresh peripheral blood by Ficoll-Paque density gradient centrifugation. Trizol reagent was used to extract the total RNA, and its quality was then checked on an Agilent 2100 Bioanalyzer.

The chain employs TRBV7-3 and TRBJ2-5; 9 bases in between match TRBD2. This TCR derives from a woman younger than 30 with stable Graves' hyperthyroidism. Donor details come from another sample of the same person, matched by shared clones. The sequencing input was peripheral blood. The nucleotide sequence reads as follows: TGTGCCAGCAGCTTAACGGGGCGGGGGGGCGAAGAGACCCAGTACTTC. This encodes CASSLTGRGGEETQYF.